A single T cell receptor (beta chain) is shown here with its context. The CDR3 is 19 residues long. CDR1 is SEHNR, CDR2 FQNEAQ, per germline (reference sequence). V lost 4 bases and J 1 base, leaving 23 bases between the germline ends. The data were taken from a study of blood T cell repertoires in COVID-19. Study-level information: Specimens from acute and convalescent COVID-19 originated in the United States, Italy and Spain. T cells, B-cell-depleted T cells, or PBMCs provided the cDNA or gDNA that served as material.

How the authors handled the data: Reference gene primer amplification in the assay estimated nucleated cell counts. Produced via immunoSEQ multiplex PCR; TCRdb's table is partial and in-frame only. V, J and clone size reflect that table, while D and trimming were determined from the DNA. The sample contains over 600,000 clones, 75% to 90% of which appear only once. The V and J genes are TRBV7-9 and TRBJ1-3, with a weak D call TRBD1 (5 bases). This receptor was obtained from a woman under 30 with acute or convalescent COVID-19. Material for sequencing was peripheral blood. The CDR3 DNA reads TGTGCCAGCAGCTCGAAACCTAGACAGAAAGCCCAGTCTGGAAACACCATATATTTT. Its protein is CASSSKPRQKAQSGNTIYF. Full variable domain (remainder filled in from reference TRBV7-9 and TRBJ1-3): DTGVSQNPRHKITKRGQNVTFRCDPISEHNRLYWYRQTLGQGPEFLTYFQNEAQLEKSRLLSDRFSAERPKGSFSTLEIQRTEQGDSAMYLCASSSKPRQKAQSGNTIYFGEGSWLTVV.